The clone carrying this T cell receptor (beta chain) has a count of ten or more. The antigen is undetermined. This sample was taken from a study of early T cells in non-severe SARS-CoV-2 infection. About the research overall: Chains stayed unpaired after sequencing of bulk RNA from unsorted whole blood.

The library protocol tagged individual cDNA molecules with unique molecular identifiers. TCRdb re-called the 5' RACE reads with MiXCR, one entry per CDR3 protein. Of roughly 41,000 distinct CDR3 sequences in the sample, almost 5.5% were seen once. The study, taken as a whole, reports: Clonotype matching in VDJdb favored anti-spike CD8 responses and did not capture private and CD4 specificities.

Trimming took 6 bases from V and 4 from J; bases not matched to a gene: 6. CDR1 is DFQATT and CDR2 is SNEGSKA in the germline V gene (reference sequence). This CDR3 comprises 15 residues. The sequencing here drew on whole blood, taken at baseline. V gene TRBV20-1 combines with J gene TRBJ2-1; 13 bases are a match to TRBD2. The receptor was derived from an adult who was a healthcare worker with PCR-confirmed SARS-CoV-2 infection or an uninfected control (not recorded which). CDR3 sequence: CSAAGLAGFYNEQFF. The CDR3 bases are TGCAGTGCCGCGGGACTAGCGGGGTTTTACAATGAGCAGTTCTTC.